Presented here are 5 T cell receptor beta chains from one specimen sequenced in a study of shared clonotypes between healthy human individuals. Method: immunoSEQ multiplex PCR; TCRdb's copy keeps in-frame clones and lacks some. Here the sample spans over a million clones, about 98% being singletons. The sequencing sample was made of naive CD4+ T cells sorted from blood. This sample's subset: CD45RA+ positively selected. These TCRs come from a man under 40 in good health.

The chain joins TRBV30 to TRBJ1-1, with D maybe TRBD1 (6 bases). Trimming shortened V by 7 bases and J by 4 bases, and 16 bases separated the two germline ends. There are 13 residues in the CDR3. Germline V gene data show CDR1 as GTSNPN and CDR2 as SVGIG (reference sequence). CDR3 coding DNA: TGTGCCTTGTTGTTTTCCAGGGGCACTGAAGCTTTCTTT. Translating it yields CALLFSRGTEAFF. Looking up the rest from reference TRBV30 and TRBJ1-1 gives the full variable domain: SQTIHQWPATLVQPVGSPLSLECTVEGTSNPNLYWYRQAAGRGLQLLFYSVGIGQISSEVPQNLSASRPQDRQFILSSKKLLLSDSGFYLCALLFSRGTEAFFGQGTRLTVV.

The chain couples TRBV28 to TRBJ1-5; D gene unclear. V lost 2 bases and J lost 4, with 18 bases in between. The CDR3 runs 17 residues. Germline CDR1 and CDR2: MDHEN and SYDVKM. CDR3 in DNA: TGTGCCAGCAGTTTAATCCAGGCCCCGGTCCTTAATCAGCCCCAGCATTTT. Amino acid sequence: CASSLIQAPVLNQPQHF.

CDR3 protein: CASSFRGLLTTDTQYF. The CDR3 DNA sequence: TGTGCCAGCAGTTTCAGGGGGCTCCTCACCACAGATACGCAGTATTTT. The chain carries TRBV27 and TRBJ2-3; TRBD1 matches at 8 bases. The CDR3 contains 16 residues. Germline lookup yields CDR1 MNHEY and CDR2 SMNVEV (reference sequence). The J segment lost 2 bases and the V segment lost 3 bases, leaving 7 bases of the junction unmatched.

CDR3 in amino acids: CASSTPRHLSYNEQFF. In nucleotides, the CDR3 is TGTGCCAGCAGCACCCCAAGACACCTCTCCTACAATGAGCAGTTCTTC. This chain uses TRBV21-1 with TRBJ2-1; the D call in the table, TRBD1, was not verified against the DNA. TRBV21-1 is termed a pseudogene. This CDR3 spans 16 amino acids.

As concerns this clone: Different DNA sequences within this sample yield the same CDR3. The rearrangement links TRBV28 to TRBJ2-7, with a tentative D call TRBD2 (6 bases). Germline V CDR1 and CDR2: MDHEN, SYDVKM. V lost 6 bases and J lost 1, with 10 bases in between. There are 13 residues in the CDR3. The CDR3 protein is CASSSGLSYEQYF. The CDR3 region has the DNA TGTGCCAGCAGCAGCGGGTTATCCTACGAGCAGTACTTC. Full variable domain (remainder filled in from reference TRBV28 and TRBJ2-7): DVKVTQSSRYLVKRTGEKVFLECVQDMDHENMFWYRQDPGLGLRLIYFSYDVKMKEKGDIPEGYSVSREKKERFSLILESASTNQTSMYLCASSSGLSYEQYFGPGTRLTVT.